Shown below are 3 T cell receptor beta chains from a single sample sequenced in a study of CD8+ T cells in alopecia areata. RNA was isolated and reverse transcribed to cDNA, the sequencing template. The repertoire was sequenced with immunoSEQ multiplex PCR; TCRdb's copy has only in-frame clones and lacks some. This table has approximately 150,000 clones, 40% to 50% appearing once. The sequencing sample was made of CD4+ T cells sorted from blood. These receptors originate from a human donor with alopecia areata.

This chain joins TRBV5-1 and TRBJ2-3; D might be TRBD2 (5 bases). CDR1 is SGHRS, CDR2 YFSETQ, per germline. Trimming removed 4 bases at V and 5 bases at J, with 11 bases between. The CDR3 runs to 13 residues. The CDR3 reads CASSLPGEDTQYF. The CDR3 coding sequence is TGCGCCAGCAGCCTCCCCGGGGAAGATACGCAGTATTTT.

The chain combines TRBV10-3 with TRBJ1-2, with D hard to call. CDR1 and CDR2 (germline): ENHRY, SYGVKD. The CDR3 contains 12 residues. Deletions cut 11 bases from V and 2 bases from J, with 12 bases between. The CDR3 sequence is CAARRTNYGYTF. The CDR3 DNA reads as TGTGCCGCCCGTCGGACCAACTATGGCTACACCTTC.

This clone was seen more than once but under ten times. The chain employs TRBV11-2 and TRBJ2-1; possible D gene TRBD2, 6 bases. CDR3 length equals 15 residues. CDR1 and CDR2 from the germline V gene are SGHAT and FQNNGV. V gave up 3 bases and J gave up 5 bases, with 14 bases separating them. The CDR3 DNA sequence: TGTGCCAGCAGCTTTGGGAAGCGGGCAGACAATGAGCAGTTCTTC. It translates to CASSFGKRADNEQFF.